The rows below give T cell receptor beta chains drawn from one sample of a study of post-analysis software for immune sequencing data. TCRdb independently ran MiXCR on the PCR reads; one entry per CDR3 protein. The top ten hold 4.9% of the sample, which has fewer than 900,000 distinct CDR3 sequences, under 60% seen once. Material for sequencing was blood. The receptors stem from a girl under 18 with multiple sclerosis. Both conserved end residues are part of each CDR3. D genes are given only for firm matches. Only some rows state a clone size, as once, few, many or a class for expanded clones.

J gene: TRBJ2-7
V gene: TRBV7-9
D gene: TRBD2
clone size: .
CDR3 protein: CASSLACGGCGSRTYEQYF
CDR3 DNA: TGTGCCAGCAGCTTAGCGTGCGGTGGGTGCGGGAGTAGGACCTACGAGCAGTACTTC

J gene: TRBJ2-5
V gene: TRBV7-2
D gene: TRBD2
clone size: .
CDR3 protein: CARSFRASGVGETQYF
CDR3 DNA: TGTGCCCGCAGCTTCCGGGCTAGCGGGGTGGGGGAGACCCAGTACTTC

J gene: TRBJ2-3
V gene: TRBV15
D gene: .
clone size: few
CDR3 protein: CATSRDNPVADTQYF
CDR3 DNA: TGTGCCACCAGCAGAGATAATCCGGTGGCCGATACGCAGTATTTT

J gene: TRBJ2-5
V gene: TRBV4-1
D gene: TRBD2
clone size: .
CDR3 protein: CASSPTSSGTSGRNDGQYF
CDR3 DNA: TGCGCCAGCAGCCCAACTTCTTCCGGGACTAGCGGGAGGAATGATGGGCAGTACTTC

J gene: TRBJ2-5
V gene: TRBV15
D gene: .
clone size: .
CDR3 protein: CTTSRDVVLEQYF
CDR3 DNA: TGTACCACCAGCAGAGACGTAGTTTTGGAGCAGTACTTC

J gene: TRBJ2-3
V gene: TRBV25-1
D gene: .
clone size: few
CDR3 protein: CASSEFHRTDTQYF
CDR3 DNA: TGTGCCAGCAGTGAATTTCACAGAACAGATACGCAGTATTTT

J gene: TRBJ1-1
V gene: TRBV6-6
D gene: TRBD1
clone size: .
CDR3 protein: CASSYATGAWAEAFF
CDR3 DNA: TGTGCCAGCAGTTACGCCACAGGGGCCTGGGCTGAAGCTTTCTTT

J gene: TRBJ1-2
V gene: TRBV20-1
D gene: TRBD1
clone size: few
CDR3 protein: CSARDSGGQLGYTF
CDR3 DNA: TGCAGTGCTAGAGATTCTGGGGGACAGTTGGGCTACACCTTC

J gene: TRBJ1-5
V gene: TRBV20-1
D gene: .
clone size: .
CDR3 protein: CSARGGFNQPQHF
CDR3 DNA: TGCAGTGCTAGAGGGGGCTTCAATCAGCCCCAGCATTTT

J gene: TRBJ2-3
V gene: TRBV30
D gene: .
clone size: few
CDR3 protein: CAWIVGGTQYF
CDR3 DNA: TGTGCCTGGATAGTAGGGGGTACGCAGTATTTT

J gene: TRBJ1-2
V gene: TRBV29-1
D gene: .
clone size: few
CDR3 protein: CSAQDFYGYTF
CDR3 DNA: TGCAGCGCCCAGGACTTCTATGGCTACACCTTC

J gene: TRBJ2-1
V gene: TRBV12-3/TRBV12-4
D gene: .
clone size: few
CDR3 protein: CASSPSGYEQFF
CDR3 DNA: TGTGCCAGCAGTCCCTCCGGGTATGAGCAGTTCTTC

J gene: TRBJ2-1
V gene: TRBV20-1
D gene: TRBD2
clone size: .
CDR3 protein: CSARALTSGRAALNEQFF
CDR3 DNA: TGCAGTGCTAGAGCGTTGACTAGCGGGAGGGCCGCGCTCAATGAGCAGTTCTTC

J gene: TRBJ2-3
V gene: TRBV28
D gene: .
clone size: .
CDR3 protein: CASRPLALSTDTQYF
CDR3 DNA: TGTGCCAGCAGGCCCCTAGCGCTGAGCACAGATACGCAGTATTTT

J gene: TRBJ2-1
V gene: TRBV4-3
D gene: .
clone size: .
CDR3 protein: CASSPEVGANEQFF
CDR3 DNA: TGCGCCAGCAGCCCCGAGGTAGGGGCCAATGAGCAGTTCTTC

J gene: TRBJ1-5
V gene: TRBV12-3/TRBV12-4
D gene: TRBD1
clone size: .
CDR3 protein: CASSLGQGLGNQPQHF
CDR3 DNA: TGTGCCAGCAGCCTTGGACAGGGACTTGGCAATCAGCCCCAGCATTTT

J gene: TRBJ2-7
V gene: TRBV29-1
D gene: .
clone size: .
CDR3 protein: CSVDFRGRGRNYEQYF
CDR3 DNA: TGCAGCGTTGACTTTCGTGGGCGGGGGCGAAACTACGAGCAGTACTTC

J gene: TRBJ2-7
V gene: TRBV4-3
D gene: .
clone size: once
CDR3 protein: CASSQAPGYEQYF
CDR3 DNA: TGCGCCAGCAGCCAGGCCCCAGGCTACGAGCAGTACTTC

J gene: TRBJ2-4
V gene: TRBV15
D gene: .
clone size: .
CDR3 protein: CATSSSDPGEQYF
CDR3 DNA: TGTGCCACCAGCAGCTCCGATCCGGGGGAGCAGTACTTC

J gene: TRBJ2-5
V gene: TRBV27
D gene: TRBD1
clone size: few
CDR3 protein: CASSLSIAGTGGETQYF
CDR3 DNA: TGTGCCAGCAGTTTATCTATAGCCGGGACAGGGGGAGAGACCCAGTACTTC

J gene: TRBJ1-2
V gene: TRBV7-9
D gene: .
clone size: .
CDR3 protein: CASSNSNRHNYGYTF
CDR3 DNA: TGTGCCAGCAGCAACTCAAACCGCCATAACTATGGCTACACCTTC

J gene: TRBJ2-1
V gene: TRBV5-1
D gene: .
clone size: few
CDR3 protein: CASSLTGLEGNEQFF
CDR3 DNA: TGCGCCAGCAGCCTGACGGGACTCGAGGGCAATGAGCAGTTCTTC

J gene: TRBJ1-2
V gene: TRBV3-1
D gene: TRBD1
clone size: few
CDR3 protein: CASSPPGQGHGYTF
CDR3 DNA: TGTGCCAGCAGCCCCCCTGGACAGGGCCATGGCTACACCTTC

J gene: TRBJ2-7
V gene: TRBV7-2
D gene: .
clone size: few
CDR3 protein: CASSRDHVSYEQYF
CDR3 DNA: TGTGCCAGCAGCCGGGACCATGTTTCCTACGAGCAGTACTTC

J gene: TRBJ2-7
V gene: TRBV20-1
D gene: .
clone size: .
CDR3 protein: CSARSTGAGGWHEQYF
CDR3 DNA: TGCAGTGCTAGAAGTACGGGGGCAGGGGGTTGGCACGAGCAGTACTTC

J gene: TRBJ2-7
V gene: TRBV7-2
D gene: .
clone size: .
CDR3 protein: CASTLGQDEQYF
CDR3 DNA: TGTGCCAGCACCCTCGGCCAAGACGAGCAGTACTTC

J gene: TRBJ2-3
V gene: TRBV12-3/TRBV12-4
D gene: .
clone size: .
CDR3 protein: CASSRVPSTDTQYF
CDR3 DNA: TGTGCCAGCAGCAGGGTCCCTAGCACAGATACGCAGTATTTT

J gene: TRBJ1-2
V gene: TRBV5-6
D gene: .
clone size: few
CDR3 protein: CASSLTQAGGYTF
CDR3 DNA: TGTGCCAGCAGCTTAACCCAGGCGGGTGGCTACACCTTC

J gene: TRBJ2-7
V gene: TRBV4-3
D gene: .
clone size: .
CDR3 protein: CASSQDRADGTYEQYF
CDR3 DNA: TGCGCCAGCAGCCAAGATCGGGCCGACGGTACCTACGAGCAGTACTTC

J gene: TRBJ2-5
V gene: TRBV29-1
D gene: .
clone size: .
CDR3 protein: CSVDFLGEETQYF
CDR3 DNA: TGCAGCGTTGACTTCCTTGGGGAGGAGACCCAGTACTTC

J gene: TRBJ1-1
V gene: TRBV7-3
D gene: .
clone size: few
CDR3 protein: CASSLLTNTEAFF
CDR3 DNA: TGTGCCAGCAGCTTACTGACGAACACTGAAGCTTTCTTT

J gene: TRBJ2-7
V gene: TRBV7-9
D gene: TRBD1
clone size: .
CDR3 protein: CASSPGTGGAYEQYF
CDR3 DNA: TGTGCCAGCAGTCCCGGGACAGGGGGCGCCTACGAGCAGTACTTC

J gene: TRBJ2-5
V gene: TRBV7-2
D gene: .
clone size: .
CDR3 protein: CASSLASVYQETQYF
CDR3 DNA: TGTGCCAGCAGCTTAGCCTCAGTGTACCAAGAGACCCAGTACTTC

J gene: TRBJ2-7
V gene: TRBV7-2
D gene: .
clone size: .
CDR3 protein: CASRFTGRSSYEQYF
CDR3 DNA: TGTGCCAGCAGATTCACAGGGAGGAGCTCCTACGAGCAGTACTTC

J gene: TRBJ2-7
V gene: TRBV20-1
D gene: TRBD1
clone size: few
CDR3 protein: CSARDLQGAYEQYF
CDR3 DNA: TGCAGTGCTAGAGATCTTCAGGGGGCCTACGAGCAGTACTTC

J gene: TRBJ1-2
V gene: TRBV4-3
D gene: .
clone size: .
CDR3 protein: CASSQEGRGGYGYTF
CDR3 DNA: TGCGCCAGCAGCCAAGAGGGCAGGGGCGGCTATGGCTACACCTTC

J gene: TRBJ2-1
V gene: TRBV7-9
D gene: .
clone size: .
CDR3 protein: CASSLVPPGDEQFF
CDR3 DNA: TGTGCCAGCAGCTTAGTCCCTCCCGGCGATGAGCAGTTCTTC

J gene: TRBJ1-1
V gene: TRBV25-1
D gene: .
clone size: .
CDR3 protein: CATRHGNTEAFF
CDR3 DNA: TGTGCCACCAGACATGGGAACACTGAAGCTTTCTTT

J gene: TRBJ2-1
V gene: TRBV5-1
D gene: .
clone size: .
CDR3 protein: CASSWGDNEQFF
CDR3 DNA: TGCGCCAGCAGCTGGGGGGACAATGAGCAGTTCTTC

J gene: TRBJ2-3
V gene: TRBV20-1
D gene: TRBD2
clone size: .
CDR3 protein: CSAATSGTDTQYF
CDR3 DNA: TGCAGTGCCGCCACTAGCGGCACAGATACGCAGTATTTT

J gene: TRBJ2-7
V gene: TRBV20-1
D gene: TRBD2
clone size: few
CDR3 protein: CSAYSGRSSYEQYF
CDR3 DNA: TGCAGTGCCTATAGCGGGAGAAGCTCCTACGAGCAGTACTTC

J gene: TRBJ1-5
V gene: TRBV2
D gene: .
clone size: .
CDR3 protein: CASTRERFGQPQHF
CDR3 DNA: TGTGCCAGCACCCGGGAGAGATTCGGTCAGCCCCAGCATTTT

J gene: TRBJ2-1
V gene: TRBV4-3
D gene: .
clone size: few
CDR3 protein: CASSPYIDRVLEQFF
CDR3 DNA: TGCGCCAGCAGCCCATATATTGACCGCGTCCTTGAGCAGTTCTTC

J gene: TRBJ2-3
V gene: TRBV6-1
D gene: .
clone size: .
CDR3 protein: CATDRQALKMGDTQYF
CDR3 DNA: TGTGCCACCGACCGTCAGGCCTTAAAGATGGGGGATACGCAGTATTTT

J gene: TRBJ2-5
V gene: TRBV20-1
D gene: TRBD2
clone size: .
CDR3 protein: CSAGPAGVGETQYF
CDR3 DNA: TGCAGTGCTGGGCCAGCGGGAGTTGGAGAGACCCAGTACTTC

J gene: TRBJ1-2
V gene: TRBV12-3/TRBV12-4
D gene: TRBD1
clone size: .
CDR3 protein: CASSLVGQVANYGYTF
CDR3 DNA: TGTGCCAGCAGCTTAGTCGGACAGGTAGCTAACTATGGCTACACCTTC

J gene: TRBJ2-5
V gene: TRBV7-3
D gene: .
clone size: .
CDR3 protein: CASSAGSVGETQYF
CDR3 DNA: TGTGCCAGCAGCGCGGGGAGTGTCGGTGAGACCCAGTACTTC

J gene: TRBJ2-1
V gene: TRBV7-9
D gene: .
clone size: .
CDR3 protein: CASSSVGGDTYNEQFF
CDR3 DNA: TGTGCCAGCAGCTCCGTGGGGGGTGATACCTACAATGAGCAGTTCTTC

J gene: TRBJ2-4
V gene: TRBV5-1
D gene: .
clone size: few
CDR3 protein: CASSSNSDLAKNIQYF
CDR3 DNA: TGCGCCAGCAGCTCCAACAGCGACTTAGCCAAAAACATTCAGTACTTC

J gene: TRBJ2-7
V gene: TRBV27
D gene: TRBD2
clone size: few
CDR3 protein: CASSPHRVRTSGRAYEQYF
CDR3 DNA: TGTGCCAGCAGTCCTCACAGGGTTCGGACTAGCGGGAGGGCCTACGAGCAGTACTTC

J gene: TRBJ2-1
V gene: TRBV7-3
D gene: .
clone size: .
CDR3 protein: CASSLKPADHYNEQFF
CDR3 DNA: TGTGCCAGCAGCTTAAAACCAGCGGACCACTACAATGAGCAGTTCTTC